Listed below are T cell receptor beta chains from one sample, sequenced in a study of T cells in Graves' hyperthyroidism and ophthalmopathy. TCRdb reprocessed the multiplex PCR reads with MiXCR, giving one entry per CDR3 protein. The sample carries 300,000 to 400,000 distinct CDR3 sequences, 21% recorded once. The sequencing input was blood. Receptor source: a woman in her forties or fifties with Graves' hyperthyroidism. The CDR3 runs from the conserved cysteine through the conserved F or W. The D gene is left open where the match is weak. The size entry is marked missing in some rows and otherwise reads once, few, many or a size class.

DNA: TGTGCCAGCAGCTTAGCGGGGGGGCGCAGCACCGGGGAGCTGTTTTTT
CDR3: CASSLAGGRSTGELFF
V: TRBV7-9
D: -
J: TRBJ2-2
size: many

DNA: TGTGCCAGCAGCACAGAAATCGGACTAGCTGACACAGATACGCAGTATTTT
CDR3: CASSTEIGLADTDTQYF
V: TRBV28
D: TRBD2
J: TRBJ2-3
size: once

DNA: TGCAGCGCTGGGGAGGGGGCGCGATCTAATGAAAAACTGTTTTTT
CDR3: CSAGEGARSNEKLFF
V: TRBV29-1
D: TRBD1
J: TRBJ1-4
size: many

DNA: TGTGCCAGCAGTTACCACCTAGGGGGCCCAGCCAAAAACATTCAGTACTTC
CDR3: CASSYHLGGPAKNIQYF
V: TRBV6-2/TRBV6-3
D: TRBD1
J: TRBJ2-4
size: -

DNA: TGCAGCGTTGAAGGTTCTAGCGGGGTTAGCTCCTACAATGAGCAGTTCTTC
CDR3: CSVEGSSGVSSYNEQFF
V: TRBV29-1
D: TRBD2
J: TRBJ2-1
size: -

DNA: TGCAGTGCTAGAGGGGGATTGAGTGAGCAGTTCTTC
CDR3: CSARGGLSEQFF
V: TRBV20-1
D: -
J: TRBJ2-1
size: many

DNA: TGTGCCACCAGTGACTTGCCCCCCCAAGAGACCCAGTACTTC
CDR3: CATSDLPPQETQYF
V: TRBV24-1
D: -
J: TRBJ2-5
size: -

DNA: TGCAGCGTTGGCCGAGGGGGAGTGTACCAAGAGACCCAGTACTTC
CDR3: CSVGRGGVYQETQYF
V: TRBV29-1
D: -
J: TRBJ2-5
size: few

DNA: TGTACCTGTCGACTAGCGGGAAGGGACGAGCAGTACTTC
CDR3: CTCRLAGRDEQYF
V: TRBV30
D: TRBD2
J: TRBJ2-7
size: few

DNA: TGCGCCAGCAGCCAAGATGGGACGGCCTCTAACTATGGCTACACCTTC
CDR3: CASSQDGTASNYGYTF
V: TRBV4-1
D: -
J: TRBJ1-2
size: few

DNA: TGTGCCAGCAGCTCGACTCAGAGGCATAATTCACCCCTCCACTTT
CDR3: CASSSTQRHNSPLHF
V: TRBV5-6
D: -
J: TRBJ1-6
size: -

DNA: TGTGCCAGCAGTATCCCAGGACTAGCGGGAATCAATGAGCAGTTCTTC
CDR3: CASSIPGLAGINEQFF
V: TRBV7-8
D: TRBD2
J: TRBJ2-1
size: many

DNA: TGTGCCAGCAGCTTAAGTAGGGGGCATGGAAACACCATATATTTT
CDR3: CASSLSRGHGNTIYF
V: TRBV5-8
D: TRBD1
J: TRBJ1-3
size: -

DNA: TGTGCCAGCAGCTCCAGTAATGAGCAGTTCTTC
CDR3: CASSSSNEQFF
V: TRBV3-1
D: -
J: TRBJ2-1
size: few

DNA: TGTGCCAGCATCCCCACCAGGAGGGTCACGGGTGGAAGGCAGCCCCAGCATTTT
CDR3: CASIPTRRVTGGRQPQHF
V: TRBV6-1
D: -
J: TRBJ1-5
size: many

DNA: TGTGCCAGCAGTGGACTAGCGGACGGGGAGCTGTTTTTT
CDR3: CASSGLADGELFF
V: TRBV28
D: TRBD2
J: TRBJ2-2
size: -

DNA: TGTGCCAGCAGCCCCGCTAGGCTAGCGGGAGATCTCACCGGGGAGCTGTTTTTT
CDR3: CASSPARLAGDLTGELFF
V: TRBV11-3
D: TRBD2
J: TRBJ2-2
size: many

DNA: TGTGCCAGTAGTATGGGGACAGGTAACACTGAAGCTTTCTTT
CDR3: CASSMGTGNTEAFF
V: TRBV19
D: TRBD1
J: TRBJ1-1
size: -

DNA: TGTGCCAGCAGGGGAGGTCTAGCGGGGGGTTTAAATGAGCAGTTCTTC
CDR3: CASRGGLAGGLNEQFF
V: TRBV2
D: TRBD2
J: TRBJ2-1
size: -

DNA: TGTGCCAGCAGTCCCCTGACAGGGGGATCTGGAAACACCATATATTTT
CDR3: CASSPLTGGSGNTIYF
V: TRBV12-3/TRBV12-4
D: TRBD1
J: TRBJ1-3
size: many

DNA: TGTGCCAGCAGCTCTTACAGGGTGGGGCTGGATGAGCAGTTCTTC
CDR3: CASSSYRVGLDEQFF
V: TRBV7-9
D: -
J: TRBJ2-1
size: many

DNA: TGTGCCACCGAAGGAGGAAACACCATATATTTT
CDR3: CATEGGNTIYF
V: TRBV10-3
D: -
J: TRBJ1-3
size: -

DNA: TGCAGCGTTGAATTGGCGGGGGAGACCTACGAGCAGTACTTC
CDR3: CSVELAGETYEQYF
V: TRBV29-1
D: TRBD2
J: TRBJ2-7
size: many

DNA: TGCGCCAGCAGTAAACAGGAATGGAATCAGCCCCAGCATTTT
CDR3: CASSKQEWNQPQHF
V: TRBV5-1
D: -
J: TRBJ1-5
size: -

DNA: TGTGCCAGCACCGACCAGTTAGGGGGGACAGAAGCTTTCTTT
CDR3: CASTDQLGGTEAFF
V: TRBV9
D: -
J: TRBJ1-1
size: -

DNA: TGTGCCAGCAGTCCGAAATTATTTAATTCACCCCTCCACTTT
CDR3: CASSPKLFNSPLHF
V: TRBV6-1
D: -
J: TRBJ1-6
size: many

DNA: TGTGCCAGCAGTGAATACAATCAAGAGACCCAGTACTTC
CDR3: CASSEYNQETQYF
V: TRBV6-1
D: -
J: TRBJ2-5
size: many

DNA: TGTGCCAGCAGTCCGACGGTTAGCAATCAGCCCCAGCATTTT
CDR3: CASSPTVSNQPQHF
V: TRBV3-1
D: -
J: TRBJ1-5
size: -

DNA: TGTGCCAGCAGTGAAGAGCATTTGGGGGAGACCCAGTACTTC
CDR3: CASSEEHLGETQYF
V: TRBV6-1
D: -
J: TRBJ2-5
size: -

DNA: TGTGCCAGCAGTTTAACCGGGACAGGCGGCTCTAATGAGCAGTTCTTC
CDR3: CASSLTGTGGSNEQFF
V: TRBV27
D: TRBD1
J: TRBJ2-1
size: -

DNA: TGTGCCACCAGCCGGACAGGGCTTAACTACGAGCAGTACTTC
CDR3: CATSRTGLNYEQYF
V: TRBV15
D: TRBD1
J: TRBJ2-7
size: many

DNA: TGTGCCAGCAGTTTAGAACGAGGGGGTGGAACCATTCAGTACTTC
CDR3: CASSLERGGGTIQYF
V: TRBV27
D: -
J: TRBJ2-4
size: -

DNA: TGTGCCAGCAGCTTACTCTGGACAGGGGGACCCTCTCAGCCCCAGCATTTT
CDR3: CASSLLWTGGPSQPQHF
V: TRBV7-3
D: TRBD1
J: TRBJ1-5
size: -

DNA: TGCAGCGTTCAGCATGGAAGGACAACCTACAATGAGCAGTTCTTC
CDR3: CSVQHGRTTYNEQFF
V: TRBV29-1
D: -
J: TRBJ2-1
size: many

DNA: TGTGCCAGCAGTGAAGTCGGTAGCGCCTACGAGCAGTACTTC
CDR3: CASSEVGSAYEQYF
V: TRBV6-1
D: -
J: TRBJ2-7
size: few

DNA: TGTGCCAGCAGTTCCCTTTCCGGGACAGGGGCCAATGAGCAGTTCTTC
CDR3: CASSSLSGTGANEQFF
V: TRBV6-1
D: TRBD1
J: TRBJ2-1
size: many

DNA: TGTGCCTCAACCGGGACTAGCGGGAGTAACACCGGGGAGCTGTTTTTT
CDR3: CASTGTSGSNTGELFF
V: TRBV10-3
D: TRBD2
J: TRBJ2-2
size: few

DNA: TGTGCCAGCAGTGGTACGAAGAGCACAGATACGCAGTATTTT
CDR3: CASSGTKSTDTQYF
V: TRBV6-1
D: -
J: TRBJ2-3
size: many

DNA: TGCAGTGCTAGAGGGCAATGGAACACTGAAGCTTTCTTT
CDR3: CSARGQWNTEAFF
V: TRBV20-1
D: -
J: TRBJ1-1
size: -

DNA: TGCAGTCAGACCGGGACAGGCTACGAGCAGTACTTC
CDR3: CSQTGTGYEQYF
V: TRBV20-1
D: TRBD1
J: TRBJ2-7
size: many

DNA: TGTGCCAGCAGCGTCTCCAGGGAGGGGGTCACAGATACGCAGTATTTT
CDR3: CASSVSREGVTDTQYF
V: TRBV11-2
D: -
J: TRBJ2-3
size: many

DNA: TGCAGTGCTAGCGATAGCGGGGTGCTGCAGGAGACCCAGTACTTC
CDR3: CSASDSGVLQETQYF
V: TRBV20-1
D: TRBD2
J: TRBJ2-5
size: many

DNA: TGTGCCAGCACCCTCGAGGGGATATCCTACAATGAGCAGTTCTTC
CDR3: CASTLEGISYNEQFF
V: TRBV7-9
D: -
J: TRBJ2-1
size: many

DNA: TGTGCCAGCAGCCCCTGGGGGCCGGGTGGTGGGAACACTGAAGCTTTCTTT
CDR3: CASSPWGPGGGNTEAFF
V: TRBV11-2
D: -
J: TRBJ1-1
size: -